This T cell receptor (beta chain) was recovered during a study of T cells after yellow fever vaccination. Each CDR3 protein gets one entry after TCRdb re-called the 5' RACE reads with MiXCR. In the table there are 150,000 to 200,000 distinct CDR3 sequences, about 6% of which are singletons. In this sample, this clonotype turned up many times. CDR1 is SGHTA and CDR2 is FQGTGA in the germline V gene. J lost 4 bases, V lost 5 bases, and 4 bases had no gene match. The CDR3 sequence is 14 residues long. The input for sequencing was CD4+ T cells sorted from PBMCs, taken on the day of the first yellow fever vaccination. This clonotype was obtained from a man aged 18-30 years who received the YFV17D yellow fever vaccine. The chain links TRBV7-3 to TRBJ2-3; 9 bases match TRBD1. CDR3 region: CASSPGTGPDTQYF. The CDR3, as DNA: TGTGCCAGCAGCCCCGGGACAGGGCCAGATACGCAGTATTTT.